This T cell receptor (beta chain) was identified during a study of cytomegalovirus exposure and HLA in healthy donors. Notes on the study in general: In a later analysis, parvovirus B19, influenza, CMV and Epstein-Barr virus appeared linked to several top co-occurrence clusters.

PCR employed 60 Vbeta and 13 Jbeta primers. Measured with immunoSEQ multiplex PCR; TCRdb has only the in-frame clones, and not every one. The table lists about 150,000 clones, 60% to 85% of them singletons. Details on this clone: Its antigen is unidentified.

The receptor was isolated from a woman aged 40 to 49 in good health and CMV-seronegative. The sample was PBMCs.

In nucleotides, the CDR3 is TGTGCCAGCAGTTTCGGACAGAATCGTCAGCCCCAGCATTTT. Residues: CASSFGQNRQPQHF. J is TRBJ1-5 and V is TRBV7-8, with D possibly matching TRBD1 (6 bases). This CDR3 comprises 14 residues. Germline CDR1 and CDR2: SGHVS and FQNEAQ. V was cut by 6 bases and J by 6 bases, with 15 bases left in between.